These 9 T cell receptor beta chains came from one sample sequenced in a study of T cells in Graves' hyperthyroidism and ophthalmopathy. TCR beta CDR3 regions were amplified from RNA transcripts. First-round RT-PCR with HTBI primers amplified the TCR CDR3 region. TCRdb reprocessed the multiplex PCR reads via MiXCR and lists one record per CDR3 protein. Of hundreds of thousands of distinct CDR3 sequences in the sample, approximately 18% were seen once. The sequenced sample was blood. Every receptor here comes from a woman aged 50 to 65 with Graves' hyperthyroidism that later progressed to Graves' ophthalmopathy.

This clonotype came up a few times. The chain links TRBV6-1 to TRBJ2-2; 7 bases fit TRBD1. J was trimmed by 6 bases and V by 6 bases; bases with no gene match: 16. CDR1 and CDR2 (germline): MNHNS, SASEGT. The CDR3 has 17 amino acids. Here the CDR3 DNA reads TGTGCCAGCAGGACAACGCTCAGGGGGAAAAGGCCCGGGGAGCTGTTTTTT. The encoded protein is CASRTTLRGKRPGELFF.

This clonotype has a count of ten or more. This sequence joins TRBV12-3 or TRBV12-4 and TRBJ1-1; D unclear. V lost 6 bases and J lost 3, with 14 bases in between. The CDR3 spans 14 residues. The CDR3 DNA reads TGTGCCAGCAGCTCCGAAGAGGCTTACACTGAAGCTTTCTTT. Amino acids: CASSSEEAYTEAFF.

There are a few counts of this clonotype. The DNA of the CDR3 is TGTGCCAGCAGCCAAGACAGGGAGTTCCACGAGCAGTACTTC. It codes for CASSQDREFHEQYF. The chain recombines TRBV7-9 with TRBJ2-7; 7 nucleotides match TRBD1. The CDR3 has 14 residues. Germline loops: CDR1 SEHNR, CDR2 FQNEAQ (reference sequence). After removal of 5 bases from V and 5 bases from J, the junction contained 9 bases not matched to a gene.

This clonotype was observed a handful of times. V is TRBV6-1 and J is TRBJ1-2; D is unclear. V was trimmed by 6 bases and J by 10 bases, leaving 18 bases between them. CDR3 length equals 13 residues. Germline CDR1 MNHNS, CDR2 SASEGT. The CDR3 sequence: CASSRGDGLNYTF. CDR3 bases: TGTGCCAGCAGCCGGGGAGATGGACTCAACTACACCTTC.

V gene TRBV6-1 combines with J gene TRBJ2-3; D possibly corresponds to TRBD2 (6 bases). V lost 6 bases and J lost 5, with 18 bases in between. The germline CDR1 and CDR2 sequences are MNHNS and SASEGT. There are 15 residues in the CDR3. CDR3 protein: CASRDPGLGEDTQYF. The CDR3 nucleotides read TGTGCCAGCAGGGACCCGGGACTGGGAGAAGATACGCAGTATTTT.

This clonotype came up once. CDR3 in amino acids: CASSSVVGQGYGYTF. CDR3 coding DNA: TGTGCCAGCAGTTCTGTGGTAGGACAGGGCTATGGCTACACCTTC. The chain has TRBV6-5 and TRBJ1-2, with 8 nucleotides matching TRBD1. Germline CDR1 is MNHEY and CDR2 is SVGAGI. This CDR3 comprises 15 residues. J lost 4 bases, V lost 4 bases, and 8 bases had no gene match.

The chain has TRBV6-5 and TRBJ2-1, with D possibly matching TRBD1 (6 bases). Trimming stripped 0 bases from V and 1 base from J, with 7 bases between. Germline lookup yields CDR1 MNHEY and CDR2 SVGAGI. CDR3 length: 15 residues. The CDR3 DNA reads as TGTGCCAGCAGTTACTCCGACAGGTCCTACAATGAGCAGTTCTTC. Translating gives CASSYSDRSYNEQFF.

This chain uses TRBV12-3 or TRBV12-4 with TRBJ1-5; D gene uncertain. The CDR3 spans 14 residues. V dropped 7 bases and J dropped 3 bases, with 13 bases sitting between them. For the CDR3, the DNA is TGTGCCAGCACAAATCTTGGGTCCAATCAGCCCCAGCATTTT. Translation gives CASTNLGSNQPQHF.

In this sample, this clonotype turned up many times. V usage is TRBV3-1 and J usage is TRBJ2-7; 9 nucleotides match TRBD1. CDR3 size: 15 residues. V dropped 0 bases and J dropped 6; count of bases not matched to a gene: 6. Germline CDR1 LGHDT, CDR2 YNNKEL (reference sequence). The CDR3 is CASSQDQGQGREQYF. In DNA form, the CDR3 reads TGTGCCAGCAGCCAAGATCAGGGACAGGGCCGCGAGCAGTACTTC.